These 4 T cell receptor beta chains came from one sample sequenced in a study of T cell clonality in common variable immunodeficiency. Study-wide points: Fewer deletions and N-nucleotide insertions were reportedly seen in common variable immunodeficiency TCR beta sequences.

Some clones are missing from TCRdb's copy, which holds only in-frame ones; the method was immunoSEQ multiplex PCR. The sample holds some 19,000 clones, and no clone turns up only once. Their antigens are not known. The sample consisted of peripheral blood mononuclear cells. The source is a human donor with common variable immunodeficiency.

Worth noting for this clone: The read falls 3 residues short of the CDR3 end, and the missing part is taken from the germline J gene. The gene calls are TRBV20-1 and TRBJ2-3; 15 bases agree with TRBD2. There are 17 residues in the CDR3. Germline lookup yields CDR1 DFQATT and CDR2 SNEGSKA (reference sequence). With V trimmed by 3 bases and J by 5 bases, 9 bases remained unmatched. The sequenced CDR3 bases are TGCAGTGCTAGTCCCGGACTAGCGGGAGGGCTAGAAGATACG. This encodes CSASPGLAGGLEDT. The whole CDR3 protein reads CSASPGLAGGLEDTQYF.

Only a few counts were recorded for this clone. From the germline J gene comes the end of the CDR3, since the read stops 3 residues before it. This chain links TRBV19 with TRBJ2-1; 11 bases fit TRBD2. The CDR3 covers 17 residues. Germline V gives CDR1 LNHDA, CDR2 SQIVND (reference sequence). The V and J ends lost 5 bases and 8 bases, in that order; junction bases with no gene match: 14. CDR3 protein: CASSARSTSGSFHEQFF. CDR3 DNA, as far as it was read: TGTGCCAGTAGTGCCCGGTCTACTAGCGGGAGTTTCCATGAG.

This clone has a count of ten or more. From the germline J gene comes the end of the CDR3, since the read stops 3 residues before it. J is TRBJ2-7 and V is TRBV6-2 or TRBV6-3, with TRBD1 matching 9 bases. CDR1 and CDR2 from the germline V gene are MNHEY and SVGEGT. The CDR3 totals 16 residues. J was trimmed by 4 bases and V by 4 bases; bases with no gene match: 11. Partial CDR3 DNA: TGTGCCAGCAGTTCAAACCAGGACAGGGGTGTTTACGAG. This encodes CASSSNQDRGVYE. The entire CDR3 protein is CASSSNQDRGVYEQYF.

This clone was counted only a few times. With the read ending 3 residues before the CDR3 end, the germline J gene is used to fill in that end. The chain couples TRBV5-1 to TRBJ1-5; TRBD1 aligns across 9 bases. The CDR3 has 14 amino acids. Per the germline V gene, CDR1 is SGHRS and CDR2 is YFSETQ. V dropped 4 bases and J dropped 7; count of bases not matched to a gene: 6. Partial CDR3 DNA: TGCGCCAGCAGCCCGGGACAGGGCGCGCAGCCC. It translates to CASSPGQGAQP. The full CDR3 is CASSPGQGAQPQHF.